This record concerns one TCR beta chain sequence. This clonotype showed up just a few times. There is no known antigen for this receptor. Base qualities were left out, and no much larger clone turns up one base away. Donors were a few dozen systemically healthy Caucasian individuals from Russia aged roughly 6 to 90 years. Each donor gave roughly 11 milliliters of peripheral blood, drawn into EDTA-treated Vacutainer tubes. PBMCs were isolated by Ficoll-Paque density-gradient centrifugation, with at least 7 million obtained per sample. Total RNA was extracted from PBMCs with Trizol reagent, with at least 5.5 micrograms obtained per sample. For every donor, an aliquot of PBMCs went through flow cytometry to measure the percentages of naive CD45RAhigh/CD27high T cells. The source of the sample is a study of blood T cells in healthy people across ages (dated by TCRdb to between 2014 and 2017). About the investigation overall: Template switching captured roughly one uniquely barcoded TCR beta cDNA molecule per two T cells in model experiments. Four age groups were formed from the donors: young (average approximately 15 years), middle-aged (around 40), aged (around 62) and long-lived (around 82). Using the same blood draw, the study looked at two additional independent replicas of 1 million unique cDNA reads for two donors, one aged 18 to 30 and the other aged 80 or older. Age-related changes in TCR beta repertoire diversity were measured in the study by deep sequencing normalized with unique cDNA molecular identifiers. To avoid experimental bias, donors of different ages were randomly spread across the sequencing lanes.

Libraries came from 5' RACE. The second PCR ran for roughly 7 to 11 cycles and used a J-beta primer mix along with a sample-barcoded 5' primer. Each TCR beta cDNA molecule received a unique molecular identifier from a template-switch 5' adaptor carrying 12 random nucleotides. Each sample yielded at least 2.5 million CDR3-containing paired-end reads. All of the RNA was converted into first-strand cDNA using the Mint cDNA synthesis kit, with a TRBC-specific oligonucleotide serving as the primer. All cDNA was treated with uracil-DNA glycosylase and then went through a first 18-cycle PCR with the universal primers M1SS and BC2_uni_R. The authors' pipeline ran thus. For normalization, 1 million high-quality reads, each with a distinct molecular identifier, were randomly selected from each sample. Reads sharing molecular identifiers were discarded rather than binned into consensus sequences. MiTCR, set to a Q25 quality threshold and the strictest error-elimination algorithm, was used for CDR3 identification, clonotype clustering and error correction. Lower-bound total TCR beta diversity was estimated with a nonparametric unseen species model using Euler transformation. TCRdb passed the public sequencing reads through fastp at Q25 and MiXCR, retaining productive beta sequences. CDR3 protein sequences are deduplicated, and each keeps its most common genes and DNA. The V and J calls reflect TCRdb's pipeline rather than the authors' work. The sample table records 1.8 million or so distinct CDR3 sequences; around 40% of these occur just once. Under 25% of the sample is taken by the ten largest.

The germline V end is reduced by 5 bases and the J end by 6 bases; junction bases left unmatched: 7. The CDR3 numbers 13 residues from cysteine through phenylalanine. CDR3 DNA is the only sequence kept; it has 39 bases, read in frame from the first base. Based on the germline V gene, the CDR1 and CDR2 sequences are SGHVS and FQNEAQ. Paper-wide results and their limitations: Observed TCR beta diversity per million T cells fell roughly linearly with age, and a significant reduction was already apparent by age about 38. Because the CMV infection status of the donors was unknown, age-related changes in expanded clonotypes may potentially have been confounded. Estimates of total diversity based on one million sequenced T cells were considered lower bounds and underestimates. Because profiling used bulk unsorted PBMCs, naive and antigen-experienced compartments could not be compared conclusively. Compared with the aged group, the long-lived group had more naive CD4+ T cells, fewer expanded clones and increased TCR diversity, suggesting age selection. The percentage of naive T cells measured by flow cytometry correlated strongly with observed TCR beta diversity.

This clonotype was sampled from a human donor in good health. Sequenced material: blood. This chain joins TRBV7-8 to TRBJ2-7, with 7 middle bases fitting TRBD1. The sequenced DNA is TGTGCCAGCAGCAGAGACAGGGCTTTCGAGCAGTACTTC. It translates to CASSRDRAFEQYF. The variable domain in full, with residues beyond the CDR3 obtained from the reference TRBV7-8 and TRBJ2-7 genes, is GAGVSQSPRYKVAKRGQDVALRCDPISGHVSLFWYQQALGQGPEFLTYFQNEAQLDKSGLPSDRFFAERPEGSVSTLKIQRTQQEDSAVYLCASSRDRAFEQYFGPGTRLTVT.